This passage covers 24 T cell receptor beta chains from one sample sequenced in a study of glioma-infiltrating T cells after dendritic cell vaccination. TCRdb's copy holds only in-frame clones and misses some; the assay was immunoSEQ multiplex PCR. The repertoire holds fewer than 110,000 clones, with 75% to 85% as singletons. The source was blood, collected before dendritic cell vaccination. The receptors were sampled from a human donor with glioblastoma.

This clone was seen once. V gene TRBV18 combines with J gene TRBJ1-2; TRBD1 matches at 10 bases. This CDR3 spans 19 amino acids. In germline, CDR1 is KGHSH, CDR2 LQKENI. Trimming cost V 5 bases and J 0 bases; bases outside gene matches: 15. CDR3 sequence (DNA): TGTGCCAGCTCATCTTCACCGGGACAGGGGATTTCCGCTAACTATGGCTACACCTTC. Protein: CASSSSPGQGISANYGYTF.

This chain links TRBV30 with TRBJ1-3; 7 bases map to TRBD1. The ends lost 5 bases at V and 9 bases at J; junction bases unmatched: 13. This CDR3 spans 14 amino acids. CDR1 is GTSNPN, CDR2 SVGIG, per germline (reference sequence). For the CDR3, the DNA is TGTGCCTGGGGGGTGGGACAGATGGAGAGCACCATATATTTT. This translates into CAWGVGQMESTIYF.

The CDR3 protein is CASSSTQTSRNEQFF. The DNA for the CDR3 is TGTGCCAGCAGCTCCACGCAGACTAGCCGCAATGAGCAGTTCTTC. The chain uses TRBV7-2 and TRBJ2-1; TRBD2 matches 7 bases. Germline V CDR1 and CDR2: SGHTA, FQGNSA. This CDR3 is 15 amino acids long. V was clipped by 4 bases and J by 6 bases; unmatched bases: 9.

V and J are TRBV30 and TRBJ1-1; D remains unclear. Germline values: CDR1 GTSNPN, CDR2 SVGIG (reference sequence). V gave up 8 bases and J gave up 0 bases, with 13 bases separating them. The CDR3 length is 13 residues. The CDR3 DNA reads as TGTGCCCTCAAGAGAGTAGTGAACACTGAAGCTTTCTTT. It translates to CALKRVVNTEAFF.

V and J are TRBV11-1 and TRBJ1-1; no firm D call. V lost 6 bases, J lost 3 bases, and 11 bases lay in between. This CDR3 contains 13 residues. Germline V gene data show CDR1 as SGHAT and CDR2 as FQDESV (reference sequence). The CDR3 protein is CASRRTVYTEAFF. Here the CDR3 DNA reads TGTGCCAGCAGGCGAACAGTATACACTGAAGCTTTCTTT.

This chain connects TRBV5-5 to TRBJ1-2; D is uncertain. In germline, CDR1 is SGHKS, CDR2 YYEKEE (reference sequence). CDR3 length: 16 amino acids. With 6 bases removed from V and 3 bases from J, the gap between germline ends came to 21 bases. CDR3 nucleotide sequence: TGTGCCAGCACCCTACTAGTCCCGACCAGATACTATGGCTACACCTTC. Amino acid sequence: CASTLLVPTRYYGYTF.

The V and J genes are TRBV27 and TRBJ1-5; D may be TRBD1 (6 bases). Germline V lookup: CDR1 MNHEY, CDR2 SMNVEV (reference sequence). V lost 6 bases and J 7 bases, leaving 13 bases between the germline ends. This CDR3 has 13 residues. CDR3 coding DNA: TGTGCCAGCAGCCGAGGGGGGGGGCAGCCCCAGCATTTT. The encoded protein is CASSRGGGQPQHF.

This clone occurred once. The chain is built from TRBV28 and TRBJ1-4; D not certain. CDR1 and CDR2 from the germline V gene are MDHEN and SYDVKM. Deletions cut 7 bases from V and 2 bases from J, with 20 bases between. The CDR3 runs to 17 residues. Written as DNA, the CDR3 is TGTGCCAGCATTACGAGGCACGGGGAAAAGACTAATGAAAAACTGTTTTTT. It specifies CASITRHGEKTNEKLFF.

This chain connects TRBV10-3 to TRBJ2-7, with a tentative D call TRBD1 (6 bases). This CDR3 has 14 residues. Germline V gene sequence: CDR1 ENHRY, CDR2 SYGVKD. The V end lost 3 bases, the J end lost 6 bases, and 15 bases lay between the germline ends. CDR3 in DNA: TGTGCCATCAGTGATCTGGACAGATTCTCCGAGCAGTACTTC. Translating it yields CAISDLDRFSEQYF.

The chain has TRBV9 and TRBJ1-2; tentative D call: TRBD1 (6 bases). This CDR3 region has 14 residues. CDR1 SGDLS and CDR2 YYNGEE come from the germline V gene. The V and J ends lost 3 bases and 3 bases respectively, with 12 bases between them. The CDR3 coding sequence is TGTGCCAGCAGCGCTACAGGGATCCACTATGGCTACACCTTC. Translation gives CASSATGIHYGYTF. The complete variable domain, with remaining parts taken from reference TRBV9 and TRBJ1-2, reads DSGVTQTPKHLITATGQRVTLRCSPRSGDLSVYWYQQSLDQGLQFLIQYYNGEERAKGNILERFSAQQFPDLHSELNLSSLELGDSALYFCASSATGIHYGYTFGSGTRLTVV.

This clone has a single count. V is TRBV30 and J is TRBJ2-3, with D perhaps matching TRBD2 (6 bases). The CDR3 loop spans 14 amino acids. The germline gives CDR1 GTSNPN, CDR2 SVGIG (reference sequence). V gave up 8 bases and J gave up 0 bases, with 15 bases separating them. In DNA, the CDR3 is TGTGCCCGGGGGTTAACTTCTAGCACAGATACGCAGTATTTT. Its protein product is CARGLTSSTDTQYF.

The chain recombines TRBV19 with TRBJ2-3, with 9 positions matching TRBD1. The germline V gene encodes CDR1 LNHDA and CDR2 SQIVND (reference sequence). Losses at the gene ends were 4 bases for V and 3 bases for J; bases not matched to a gene: 2. CDR3 length: 14 amino acids. The CDR3 DNA reads as TGTGCCAGTAGTACGGGACAGGGAACAGATACGCAGTATTTT. Its translation is CASSTGQGTDTQYF.

The rearrangement links TRBV6-5 to TRBJ2-6, with D hard to call. V gave up 6 bases and J gave up 2 bases, with 5 bases separating them. The germline V gene encodes CDR1 MNHEY and CDR2 SVGAGI. The length of the CDR3 is 13 residues. CDR3 sequence reads: CASRVAGANVLTF. The CDR3, as DNA: TGTGCCAGCAGGGTAGCTGGGGCCAACGTCCTGACTTTC.

The chain combines TRBV15 with TRBJ1-1; 9 bases are a match to TRBD1. This CDR3 spans 14 amino acids. The V and J ends lost 3 bases and 3 bases, in that order; junction bases with no gene match: 2. CDR1 and CDR2 (germline): LNHNV, YYDKDF (reference sequence). The CDR3 sequence is CATSSGDRDTEAFF. The CDR3 nucleotides are TGTGCCACCAGCAGCGGGGACAGGGACACTGAAGCTTTCTTT.

The CDR3 region has the DNA TGCGCCAGCAGCTCCAGTACCGGGGAGCTGTTTTTT. It specifies CASSSSTGELFF. V gene TRBV5-1 combines with J gene TRBJ2-2; D is undetermined. The germline V gene encodes CDR1 SGHRS and CDR2 YFSETQ. The CDR3 runs 12 residues. V lost 3 bases, J lost 5 bases, and 5 bases lay in between. The whole variable domain, remainder taken from reference TRBV5-1 and TRBJ2-2, is KAGVTQTPRYLIKTRGQQVTLSCSPISGHRSVSWYQQTPGQGLQFLFEYFSETQRNKGNFPGRFSGRQFSNSRSEMNVSTLELGDSALYLCASSSSTGELFFGEGSRLTVL.

The chain has TRBV10-3 and TRBJ2-5, with TRBD1 identical over 10 bases. The germline CDR1 and CDR2 sequences are ENHRY and SYGVKD. The CDR3 runs to 16 residues. V lost 3 bases to trimming and J lost 3 bases; unmatched junction nucleotides: 7. In DNA form, the CDR3 reads TGTGCCATCAGTGATATGGGACAGGGGTTGAAAGAGACCCAGTACTTC. Protein sequence: CAISDMGQGLKETQYF.

The genes are TRBV18 and TRBJ2-5; possibly TRBD2 for D (5 bases). This CDR3 spans 15 amino acids. Trimming removed 3 bases at V and 0 bases at J, with 11 bases between. CDR1 is KGHSH, CDR2 LQKENI, per germline. CDR3 sequence: CASSPWTGNQETQYF. The CDR3 DNA follows: TGTGCCAGCTCACCTTGGACGGGGAACCAAGAGACCCAGTACTTC.

The chain combines TRBV27 with TRBJ1-1; 8 bases map to TRBD1. Per the germline V gene, CDR1 is MNHEY and CDR2 is SMNVEV (reference sequence). The CDR3 has 17 amino acids. V lost 6 bases, J lost 1 base, and 13 bases stayed unmatched. As DNA, the CDR3 is TGTGCCAGCAGGGTAAGACAGGGGAGTAGTAGGAACACTGAAGCTTTCTTT. Translating it yields CASRVRQGSSRNTEAFF.

This clone was observed a few times. This chain connects TRBV25-1 to TRBJ2-3, with 11 bases fitting TRBD2. The CDR3 spans 14 residues. Germline CDR1 reads MGHDK; CDR2 reads SYGVNS. The junction had 10 bases not matched to a gene; V was cut back by 6 bases and J by 11 bases. The CDR3 nucleotides are TGTGCCAGCAGCACTAGCGGGGGCCCGTGGGGGCAGTATTTT. This codes for CASSTSGGPWGQYF.

The chain employs TRBV6-5 and TRBJ2-3, with 12 bases identical to TRBD2. Germline-derived CDR1 and CDR2 are MNHEY and SVGAGI. The V gene end was trimmed by 5 bases and the J gene end by 3 bases; junction bases not matched to a gene: 3. CDR3 length: 15 amino acids. The CDR3 protein is CASSLAGGRTDTQYF. The DNA of the CDR3 is TGTGCCAGCAGTCTAGCGGGGGGGCGTACAGATACGCAGTATTTT.

The chain has TRBV6-1 and TRBJ2-2; 8 nucleotides align to TRBD2. Germline CDR1 and CDR2: MNHNS and SASEGT. V gave up 1 base and J gave up 3 bases; unmatched junction bases: 4. The CDR3 is 16 residues long. Written as DNA, the CDR3 is TGTGCCAGCAGTGAAGGGGCGGGGGGTTACACCGGGGAGCTGTTTTTT. Translated: CASSEGAGGYTGELFF.

This clone appeared once. The genes are TRBV7-8 and TRBJ1-1; D not certain. Per germline, CDR1 SGHVS and CDR2 FQNEAQ. CDR3 length equals 14 residues. V lost 1 base, J lost 2 bases, and 8 bases lay in between. For the CDR3, the DNA is TGTGCCAGCAGCTTAGGGCGGGGTAACACTGAAGCTTTCTTT. Translating gives CASSLGRGNTEAFF.

The CDR3 sequence: CASSEFTGGANTEAFF. The CDR3 DNA follows: TGTGCCAGCAGTGAATTTACAGGGGGCGCGAACACTGAAGCTTTCTTT. The gene calls are TRBV25-1 and TRBJ1-1, with 9 bases matching TRBD1. Germline trimming cut 1 base from V and 1 base from J; bases unmatched to any gene: 4. Germline-derived CDR1 and CDR2 are MGHDK and SYGVNS. This CDR3 spans 16 amino acids.

The rearrangement joins TRBV11-3 to TRBJ1-2; perhaps TRBD1 as D (5 bases). Trimming stripped 0 bases from V and 2 bases from J, with 13 bases between. This CDR3 is 16 amino acids long. Per germline, CDR1 SGHNT and CDR2 YENEEA. This CDR3 is CASSLEGREGNYGYTF. CDR3 nucleotides: TGTGCCAGCAGCTTAGAAGGCAGGGAGGGAAACTATGGCTACACCTTC.